The 17 T cell receptor beta chains below were found in one sample sequenced in a study of persistence of HIV-infected CD4 T cells. These TCRs are of unknown antigen specificity. The libraries were made with immunoSEQ version 4 in survey mode. Assay used: immunoSEQ multiplex PCR; TCRdb lists only in-frame clones, some missing. The sample consists of 36,000 or so clones, 82% of them appearing once. The stimulus was an HIV-1 Gag 15-mer peptide pool, 0.9 to 1 ug/peptide/mL. Sorted nonresponding memory CD4+ T cells were CD40L-negative, CD69-negative, CD45RO-high. The sample in question was cultured CD4+ T cells from PBMCs, obtained from a patient who received antiretroviral therapy. The receptors shown here come from an adult with HIV. The donor label of this sample is uncertain.

The rearrangement links TRBV23-1 to TRBJ1-4; maybe TRBD1 (5 bases). TRBV23-1 carries the ORF label, with uncertain function. Trimming took off 0 bases at V and 4 bases at J, with 12 bases between the two ends. The CDR3 runs 16 residues. CDR3 protein: CASSQSDDSVNEKLFF. CDR3 nucleotides: TGCGCCAGCAGTCAATCGGATGACAGCGTTAATGAAAAACTGTTTTTT.

This rearrangement joins TRBV24-1 to TRBJ1-5; D remains unclear. The CDR3 totals 13 residues. V lost 2 bases, J lost 7 bases, and 8 bases lay in between. Germline V gene lookup returns CDR1 KGHDR and CDR2 SFDVKD. The DNA for the CDR3 is TGTGCCACCAGTGATTCCGGAATCCAGCCCCAGCATTTT. It is translated as CATSDSGIQPQHF.

The V call is TRBV2, the J call TRBJ1-4, with D unclear. The CDR3 is 15 residues long. The germline V gene encodes CDR1 SNHLY and CDR2 FYNNEI. V was pared by 6 bases and J by 6 bases, with 17 bases between. In DNA, the CDR3 is TGTGCCAGCAGCGCAGGACGGACCATTTATGAAAAACTGTTTTTT. Amino acids: CASSAGRTIYEKLFF.

V and J are TRBV18 and TRBJ1-1; tentative D call: TRBD1 (5 bases). The CDR3 consists of 15 residues. CDR1 is KGHSH, CDR2 LQKENI, per germline. The germline V and J ends were trimmed by 0 bases and 4 bases, with 12 bases remaining between them. The CDR3 spells CASSPPGFGGTEAFF. DNA of the CDR3: TGTGCCAGCTCACCACCGGGTTTTGGGGGCACTGAAGCTTTCTTT.

This clone has only a few counts. The genes are TRBV10-3 and TRBJ2-1, with TRBD2 identical over 7 bases. J gave up 3 bases and V 8 bases, and 7 bases lay outside the gene matches. The CDR3 has 14 residues. Per the germline V gene, CDR1 is ENHRY and CDR2 is SYGVKD. Written as DNA, the CDR3 is TGTGCCATCGGATCCCCTAGCGGCTACAATGAGCAGTTCTTC. It encodes CAIGSPSGYNEQFF.

The chain has TRBV4-1 and TRBJ2-5; 10 positions match TRBD2. CDR1 is MGHRA and CDR2 is YSYEKL in the germline V gene. With 4 bases clipped from V and 5 bases from J, the junction kept 10 bases outside the gene matches. The CDR3 loop spans 16 amino acids. The CDR3 spells CASSLASGGGFETQYF. For the CDR3, the DNA is TGCGCCAGCAGCCTGGCCAGCGGGGGGGGGTTCGAGACCCAGTACTTC.

The rearrangement uses TRBV7-6 and TRBJ2-7, with TRBD2 as a possible D gene (5 bases). The length of the CDR3 is 15 residues. Looked up from germline, CDR1 is SGHVS and CDR2 is FNYEAQ. V was clipped by 5 bases and J by 4 bases, with 18 bases between them. The CDR3 DNA reads as TGTGCCAGCAGCGCGCCGGGATATCTTGGATACGAGCAGTACTTC. It translates to CASSAPGYLGYEQYF.

The J gene is TRBJ1-1, the V gene TRBV14; TRBD1 is a possible D gene (6 bases). Germline V CDR1 and CDR2: SGHDN, FVKESK. V gave up 5 bases and J gave up 4 bases, with 11 bases separating them. CDR3 length: 13 residues. The CDR3 region is CASSSGVGTEAFF. CDR3 coding DNA: TGTGCCAGCAGCTCAGGGGTCGGCACTGAAGCTTTCTTT.

The genes are TRBV7-6 and TRBJ2-2; D gene ambiguous. The CDR3 is 13 residues long. The germline V gene encodes CDR1 SGHVS and CDR2 FNYEAQ. Trimming stripped 4 bases from V and 0 bases from J, with 3 bases between. The CDR3 DNA reads as TGTGCCAGCAGCTCACCGAACACCGGGGAGCTGTTTTTT. Translation gives CASSSPNTGELFF. The full variable domain, completed using reference TRBV7-6 and TRBJ2-2, is GAGVSQSPRYKVTKRGQDVALRCDPISGHVSLYWYRQALGQGPEFLTYFNYEAQQDKSGLPNDRFSAERPEGSISTLTIQRTEQRDSAMYRCASSSPNTGELFFGEGSRLTVL.

This chain joins TRBV9 and TRBJ2-7; D might be TRBD1 or TRBD2, each matching 5 bases. Germline V gives CDR1 SGDLS, CDR2 YYNGEE. The V end lost 0 bases, the J end lost 3 bases, and 10 bases lay between the germline ends. This CDR3 comprises 14 residues. The CDR3 nucleotides read TGTGCCAGCAGCGTAGCTGGGACCCTCTACGAGCAGTACTTC. The encoded protein is CASSVAGTLYEQYF.

This clone was seen a handful of times. The chain recombines TRBV30 with TRBJ1-2; D possibly corresponds to TRBD1 (5 bases). Trimming removed 4 bases from V and 4 bases from J, with 13 bases in between. The germline V gene has CDR1 GTSNPN and CDR2 SVGIG (reference sequence). The CDR3 length is 13 residues. For the CDR3, the DNA is TGTGCCTGGACCCCAGGGCAGAGCTATGGCTACACCTTC. Translating it yields CAWTPGQSYGYTF. Filled out from reference TRBV30 and TRBJ1-2, the complete variable domain reads SQTIHQWPATLVQPVGSPLSLECTVEGTSNPNLYWYRQAAGRGLQLLFYSVGIGQISSEVPQNLSASRPQDRQFILSSKKLLLSDSGFYLCAWTPGQSYGYTFGSGTRLTVV.

This chain uses TRBV3-1 (or the pseudogene TRBV3-2) with TRBJ2-7, with TRBD2 matching 9 bases. This CDR3 comprises 18 residues. CDR1 is LGHDT, CDR2 YNNKEL, per germline (reference sequence). Trimming took 3 bases from V and 0 from J; bases not matched to a gene: 12. This CDR3 reads CASSHYSGGSYSSYEQYF. CDR3 coding DNA: TGTGCCAGCAGCCATTATAGCGGGGGTTCGTATAGCTCCTACGAGCAGTACTTC.

V is TRBV27 and J is TRBJ2-6; 9 nucleotides match TRBD1. Germline V lookup: CDR1 MNHEY, CDR2 SMNVEV (reference sequence). The CDR3 is 18 residues long. V shed 5 bases, J shed 2 bases, and the junction held 10 bases outside the gene matches. The chain's CDR3 is CASSSGTGRAAGANVLTF. The DNA of the CDR3 is TGTGCCAGCAGTAGCGGGACAGGGAGGGCTGCTGGGGCCAACGTCCTGACTTTC.

V gene TRBV29-1 combines with J gene TRBJ1-5; D is possibly TRBD1 (6 bases). Germline-derived CDR1 and CDR2 are SQVTM and ANQGSEA. V was clipped by 5 bases and J by 7 bases, with 15 bases between them. The CDR3 totals 13 residues. CDR3 residues: CSVSDGGQQPQHF. The CDR3 DNA sequence: TGCAGCGTTTCCGACGGGGGGCAACAGCCCCAGCATTTT.

This rearrangement joins TRBV6-1 to TRBJ1-3; the D is unclear. The CDR3 length is 14 residues. Germline V gives CDR1 MNHNS, CDR2 SASEGT. V lost 5 bases, J lost 2 bases, and 10 bases lay in between. The CDR3 DNA follows: TGTGCCAGCAGTTCAACCGTAACTGGAAACACCATATATTTT. This translates into CASSSTVTGNTIYF.

The V gene is TRBV2, the J gene TRBJ2-7; 8 nucleotides align to TRBD1. V shed 5 bases and J 6 bases; nucleotides not matched to a gene: 3. Germline assignment: CDR1 SNHLY and CDR2 FYNNEI. The length of the CDR3 is 12 residues. CDR3 in amino acids: CASSTQGGEQYV. In DNA form, the CDR3 reads TGTGCCAGCAGTACACAGGGGGGCGAGCAGTACGTC.

The chain carries TRBV5-1 and TRBJ1-2, with 10 bases lining up with TRBD1. The germline V gene encodes CDR1 SGHRS and CDR2 YFSETQ. Germline trimming cut 3 bases from V and 4 bases from J; bases unmatched to any gene: 3. The CDR3 runs 14 residues. CDR3: CASSSGQGSYGYTF. The CDR3 coding sequence is TGCGCCAGCAGCTCGGGACAGGGGAGCTATGGCTACACCTTC.